This T cell receptor beta chain is from a study of cytomegalovirus exposure and HLA in healthy donors. Study results and limitations: An analysis done earlier found most TCR beta V segments productive about 87% or about 30% of the time. A later analysis linked a missense DCLRE1C variant to TCR beta V- and J-gene trimming. Across HLA loci, a later analysis found differing TCR association rates, with DRB1 most and HLA-C fewest. With further analysis later on, most CMV-associated TCR beta chains appeared HLA-restricted.

PCR employed 60 Vbeta and 13 Jbeta primers. TCRdb's copy holds only in-frame clones and misses some; the assay was immunoSEQ multiplex PCR. This sample has 130,000 or so clones, with about four fifths found just once. Note on this clone: Its antigen is unidentified.

Per germline, CDR1 MNHNY and CDR2 SVGAGI (reference sequence). The CDR3 is 14 amino acids. The trim removed 4 bases at V and 7 bases at J, leaving 8 bases unmatched. Sequencing was done on a sample of PBMCs. The TCR comes from a male donor in good health and CMV-seronegative. The chain recombines TRBV6-6 with TRBJ2-3; 7 bases are a match to TRBD1. The CDR3 region is CASSSTGTENTQYF. CDR3 nucleotide sequence: TGTGCCAGCAGTTCGACAGGGACGGAAAATACGCAGTATTTT.